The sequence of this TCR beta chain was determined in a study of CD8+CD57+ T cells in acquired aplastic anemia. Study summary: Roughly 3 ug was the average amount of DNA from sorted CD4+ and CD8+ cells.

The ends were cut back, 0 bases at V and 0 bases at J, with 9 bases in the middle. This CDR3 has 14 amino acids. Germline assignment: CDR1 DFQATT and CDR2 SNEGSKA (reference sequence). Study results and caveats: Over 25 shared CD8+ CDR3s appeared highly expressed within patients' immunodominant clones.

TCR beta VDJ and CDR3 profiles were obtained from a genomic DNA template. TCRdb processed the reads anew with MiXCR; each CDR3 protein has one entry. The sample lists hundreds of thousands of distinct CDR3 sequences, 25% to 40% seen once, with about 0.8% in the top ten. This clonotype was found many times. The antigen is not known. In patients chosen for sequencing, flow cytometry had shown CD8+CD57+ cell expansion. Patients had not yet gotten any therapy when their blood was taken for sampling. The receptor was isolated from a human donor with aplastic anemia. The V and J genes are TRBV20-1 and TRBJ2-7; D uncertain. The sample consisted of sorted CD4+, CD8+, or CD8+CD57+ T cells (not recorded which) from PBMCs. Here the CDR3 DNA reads TGCAGTGCTAGAGATCTGGGCAGCTCCTACGAGCAGTACTTC. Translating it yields CSARDLGSSYEQYF.